These T cell receptor beta chains were read from a single sample in a study of blood T cell repertoires in COVID-19. Measured with immunoSEQ multiplex PCR; TCRdb has only the in-frame clones, and not every one. The table has about 85,000 clones, approximately 80% seen once. Specimen: peripheral blood. These receptors were obtained from a human donor in a cohort sampled during active COVID-19. Each CDR3 is given with its conserved first and last residue. D genes are given only for firm matches. The size of a clone is reported for some rows only, either as once, few or many, or as a class for expanded clones.

CDR3aa | CDR3nt | abundance | d_gene | j_gene | v_gene
CASSKGRKDRGLGYGYTF | TGTGCCAGCAGCAAAGGCCGTAAGGACAGAGGACTGGGATATGGCTACACCTTC | once | - | TRBJ1-2 | TRBV21-1
CASSGGTGQYF | TGTGCCAGCAGCGGAGGGACAGGGCAGTACTTC | once | TRBD1 | TRBJ2-7 | TRBV7-2
CSASSARGHSGYTF | TGCAGTGCTAGTTCGGCCAGGGGGCACTCTGGCTACACCTTC | once | TRBD1 | TRBJ1-2 | TRBV20-1
CASSLDPPYTGIGLDTQYF | TGTGCCAGCAGCTTAGATCCCCCGTATACAGGGATCGGTCTGGATACGCAGTATTTT | - | - | TRBJ2-3 | TRBV11-2
CASSTARTGGDGYTF | TGTGCCAGCAGCACCGCTCGGACAGGGGGTGATGGCTACACCTTC | - | TRBD1 | TRBJ1-2 | TRBV5-5
CASSPWTSGGVGTDTQYF | TGCGCCAGCAGCCCGTGGACTAGCGGGGGGGTAGGCACAGATACGCAGTATTTT | - | TRBD2 | TRBJ2-3 | TRBV5-1
CASSLFGNEQFF | TGTGCCAGCAGCTTGTTCGGGAATGAGCAGTTCTTC | - | - | TRBJ2-1 | TRBV5-4
CASTILGGHEQYF | TGTGCCAGCACAATTCTCGGGGGACACGAGCAGTACTTC | - | - | TRBJ2-7 | TRBV2
CASNSGPRAGELFF | TGTGCCAGCAATTCAGGCCCGAGGGCCGGGGAGCTGTTTTTT | - | - | TRBJ2-2 | TRBV2
CASSLVTGNYGYTF | TGTGCCAGCAGCTTGGTTACAGGGAACTATGGCTACACCTTC | once | - | TRBJ1-2 | TRBV5-8
CASSGGQGITYEQYF | TGTGCCAGCTCGGGGGGACAGGGGATTACCTACGAGCAGTACTTC | - | TRBD1 | TRBJ2-7 | TRBV18
CASSKRDRVPDTQYF | TGTGCCAGCAGCAAAAGGGACAGGGTTCCAGATACGCAGTATTTT | - | - | TRBJ2-3 | TRBV21-1
CASSLPGLYGYTF | TGTGCCAGCAGCTTACCGGGTCTTTATGGCTACACCTTC | - | - | TRBJ1-2 | TRBV5-4
CASSLGGDITGELFF | TGTGCCAGCTCACTCGGGGGAGATATCACCGGGGAGCTGTTTTTT | - | - | TRBJ2-2 | TRBV18
CASSPSTRYTEAFF | TGTGCCAGCAGCCCCAGTACCAGGTACACTGAAGCTTTCTTT | - | - | TRBJ1-1 | TRBV2
CASSPSLGKGPSNYGYTF | TGTGCCAGCAGCCCGAGCCTGGGGAAGGGGCCCTCTAACTATGGCTACACCTTC | few | - | TRBJ1-2 | TRBV9
CASSLGAGTGISPGYTF | TGTGCCAGCAGCTTAGGTGCCGGGACAGGGATTTCTCCTGGCTACACCTTC | - | TRBD1 | TRBJ1-2 | TRBV5-4
CASSLEGHSNQPQHF | TGCGCCAGCAGCTTGGAAGGACACAGCAATCAGCCCCAGCATTTT | - | - | TRBJ1-5 | TRBV5-1
CASSLAVRGEYGYTF | TGTGCCAGCAGCTTAGCAGTCAGGGGAGAATATGGCTACACCTTC | once | - | TRBJ1-2 | TRBV7-9
CASSEQASTISPLHF | TGTGCCAGCAGCGAACAGGCCTCCACAATTTCACCCCTCCACTTT | - | - | TRBJ1-6 | TRBV6-6
CASSLGPFDRGNTDTQYF | TGTGCCAGCAGCTTAGGCCCATTTGACAGGGGCAACACAGATACGCAGTATTTT | - | TRBD1 | TRBJ2-3 | TRBV11-2
CASSYGNYGYTF | TGCGCCAGCAGCTACGGTAACTATGGCTACACCTTC | once | - | TRBJ1-2 | TRBV5-1
CASSLSAYGYTF | TGTGCCAGCAGTCTCAGTGCCTATGGCTACACCTTC | - | - | TRBJ1-2 | TRBV28
CATRGGAGTGELFF | TGTGCCACCCGGGGGGGGGCCGGCACCGGGGAGCTGTTTTTT | - | TRBD2 | TRBJ2-2 | TRBV15
CASSLDAPGHPDF | TGTGCCAGCAGCTTAGACGCTCCGGGACATCCGGACTTC | few | - | TRBJ2-7 | TRBV7-9
CASSYNRANSPLHF | TGTGCCAGCAGTTACAACAGGGCAAATTCACCCCTCCACTTT | - | - | TRBJ1-6 | TRBV6-5
CASSLPQGQKETQYF | TGCGCCAGCAGCTTGCCACAGGGACAGAAGGAGACCCAGTACTTC | - | TRBD1 | TRBJ2-5 | TRBV5-1
CASSQGAGLVTDTQYF | TGTGCCAGCAGCCAAGGGGCTGGGTTGGTTACAGATACGCAGTATTTT | few | - | TRBJ2-3 | TRBV3-1/TRBV3-2
CASSLNLAGGPGEEQFF | TGTGCCAGCAGCTTAAATCTAGCGGGGGGTCCTGGGGAAGAGCAGTTCTTC | few | TRBD2 | TRBJ2-1 | TRBV7-3
CASSWISGGSTDTQYF | TGTGCCAGCAGCTGGATTAGCGGGGGAAGCACAGATACGCAGTATTTT | once | TRBD2 | TRBJ2-3 | TRBV5-5
CASKERGEILFSYEQYF | TGTGCCAGCAAGGAGCGGGGGGAAATTCTTTTCTCCTACGAGCAGTACTTC | - | - | TRBJ2-7 | TRBV21-1
CASSPQGQGGSEKLFF | TGCGCCAGCAGCCCACAAGGACAGGGGGGTAGTGAAAAACTGTTTTTT | - | TRBD1 | TRBJ1-4 | TRBV5-1
CASSLAFRGKAFF | TGTGCCAGCAGTTTAGCCTTCCGGGGGAAAGCTTTCTTT | - | - | TRBJ1-1 | TRBV27
CASSLDLLVDTQYF | TGTGCCAGCAGCTTAGATCTCCTAGTCGATACGCAGTATTTT | - | - | TRBJ2-3 | TRBV11-2
CASSQGEGGGYTF | TGTGCCAGCAGCCAAGGAGAAGGGGGTGGCTACACCTTC | - | - | TRBJ1-2 | TRBV3-1/TRBV3-2